A selection of T cell receptor beta chains follows, all from one sample in a study of follicular helper T cells after annual influenza vaccination. Here immunoSEQ multiplex PCR was the method, and the copy in TCRdb shows in-frame clones only, minus some. The sample lists 11,000 to 15,000 clones, approximately 84% occurring once. The sample in question was CXCR5- memory CD4+ T cells sorted from blood, obtained on the day of influenza vaccination. The receptors were gathered from an adult who received the influenza vaccine. CDR3s include the opening cysteine and the closing phenylalanine or tryptophan. The D gene is left open where the match is weak. Where a row states a size, it is once, few, many or the class of an expanded clone; other rows omit it.

D,size,V,J,DNA,CDR3
TRBD1,-,TRBV4-3,TRBJ2-3,TGCGCCAGCAGCCGGGGGACAGGGGGACCAGATACGCAGTATTTT,CASSRGTGGPDTQYF
-,-,TRBV28,TRBJ2-5,TGTGCCAGCAGTTTATTCGCAGGAGGAGAGACCCAGTACTTC,CASSLFAGGETQYF
TRBD2,-,TRBV11-3,TRBJ2-5,TGTGCCAGCAGCTTAGGGGGGAGGGACCAAGAGACCCAGTACTTC,CASSLGGRDQETQYF
-,-,TRBV19,TRBJ1-1,TGTGCCAGTATTGAAAGGGGTCGTCCTTTCTTT,CASIERGRPFF
-,-,TRBV5-1,TRBJ1-6,TGCGCCAGCAGCTTTAGCGGGGGCGGGTTAGACTCACCCCTCCACTTT,CASSFSGGGLDSPLHF
TRBD2,-,TRBV4-1,TRBJ2-2,TGCGCCAGCAGCCAAGAAATCGAAAAGCGGGGAGGCGGGGAGCTGTTTTTT,CASSQEIEKRGGGELFF
TRBD1,few,TRBV4-1,TRBJ2-7,TGCGCCAGCAGCACCACACGGGGACAGACCTACGAGCAGTACTTC,CASSTTRGQTYEQYF
-,few,TRBV6-5,TRBJ1-2,TGTGCCAGCAGTTACTCGATCGGGAGCTTGGACTATGGCTACACCTTC,CASSYSIGSLDYGYTF
TRBD1,-,TRBV7-2,TRBJ2-7,TGTGCCAGCAGCCGGGGACAGACCAAGAACTACGAGCAGTACTTC,CASSRGQTKNYEQYF
-,-,TRBV5-6,TRBJ1-2,TGTGCCAGCAGCTTGTCCGCCTCGTTTTGGCCTTATGGCTACACCTTC,CASSLSASFWPYGYTF
-,few,TRBV10-1,TRBJ2-7,TGCGCCAGCAGTGAGACGGGGTCCTACGAGCAGTACTTC,CASSETGSYEQYF
-,-,TRBV19,TRBJ1-2,TGTGCCAGTAACCGGGCGGGGTTGGCGTCGGGCTACACCTTC,CASNRAGLASGYTF
-,once,TRBV5-1,TRBJ2-1,TGCGCCAGCAGCTTCACAACGGCCTCCTACAATGAGCAGTTCTTC,CASSFTTASYNEQFF
-,-,TRBV7-2,TRBJ2-7,TGTGCCAGCAGCTTAGGGGATTCCTACGAGCAGTACTTC,CASSLGDSYEQYF
-,once,TRBV29-1,TRBJ1-5,TGCAGCGTGTCGCAGGGTCTCAATCAGCCCCAGCATTTT,CSVSQGLNQPQHF
TRBD1,-,TRBV6-6,TRBJ1-3,TGTGCCAGCAGCCCCGACAGGGTGGGAAACACCATATATTTT,CASSPDRVGNTIYF
-,-,TRBV28,TRBJ2-7,TGTGCCAGCAGTTTAGCGGGGGGACAGGGCCACTACGAGCAGTACTTC,CASSLAGGQGHYEQYF
TRBD2,once,TRBV27,TRBJ2-7,TGTGCCAGCAGTCCCCTGGGACTAGCGGGGGGCTTGAGCTCCTACGAGCAGTACTTC,CASSPLGLAGGLSSYEQYF
-,-,TRBV28,TRBJ1-2,TGTGCCAGCAGTTTATGGCAGGATGGCTACACCTTC,CASSLWQDGYTF
-,-,TRBV11-3,TRBJ2-2,TGTGCCATCCTCTGGGGGACCGGGGAGCTGTTTTTT,CAILWGTGELFF
TRBD2,-,TRBV7-6,TRBJ2-3,TGTGCCAGCAGCTTAGGACTAGCGGGGGAGGATACGCAGTATTTT,CASSLGLAGEDTQYF
TRBD1,-,TRBV4-2,TRBJ2-1,TGTGCCAGCAGCCAGGCCCGACAGGGAAGGAACAATGAGCAGTTCTTC,CASSQARQGRNNEQFF
TRBD2,-,TRBV5-1,TRBJ2-1,TGCGCCAGCGGTGGCGGGGGGGTTTTGAATGAGCAGTTCTTC,CASGGGGVLNEQFF
-,few,TRBV28,TRBJ1-5,TGTGCCAGCAGCCCGGGGCATAGCAATCAGCCCCAGCATTTT,CASSPGHSNQPQHF
-,-,TRBV5-8,TRBJ1-2,TGTGCCAGCAGCCAGTTCCAGCAGGGAAGCTACACCTTC,CASSQFQQGSYTF
-,-,TRBV11-2,TRBJ1-5,TGTGCCAGCAGCCCAGTCGCGAAGGGAGGGGGTAGCAATCAGCCCCAGCATTTT,CASSPVAKGGGSNQPQHF
-,-,TRBV29-1,TRBJ1-6,TGCAGCGTCCTGGACGGGTATAATTCACCCCTCCACTTT,CSVLDGYNSPLHF
-,-,TRBV19,TRBJ2-2,TGTGCCACCGAAGGGGAAGGGACCGGGGAGCTGTTTTTT,CATEGEGTGELFF
TRBD1,-,TRBV5-1,TRBJ2-3,TGCGCCAGCAGCTCCCAGGGGGTTGGAAACACAGATACGCAGTATTTT,CASSSQGVGNTDTQYF
-,-,TRBV28,TRBJ2-6,TGTGCCAGCAGTCGACCCAGTGGAGTATACTCTGGGGCCAACGTCCTGACTTTC,CASSRPSGVYSGANVLTF
TRBD1,-,TRBV19,TRBJ1-1,TGTGCCAGTAGTCGGGACAGTTACACTGAAGCTTTCTTT,CASSRDSYTEAFF
TRBD2,-,TRBV5-4,TRBJ2-1,TGTGCCAGCAGCCCACAAAATAGCGGGGGGCCCTCTTTTGGCGAGCAGTTCTTC,CASSPQNSGGPSFGEQFF
-,-,TRBV7-2,TRBJ1-1,TGTGCCAGCAGCGTGGGAAGGGACACTGAAGCTTTCTTT,CASSVGRDTEAFF
-,-,TRBV5-5,TRBJ1-5,TGTGCCAGCAGCTTTCGCCATCAGGACAATCAGCCCCAGCATTTT,CASSFRHQDNQPQHF
TRBD2,-,TRBV7-3,TRBJ2-1,TGTGCCAGCAGCCAAGTGGCTAGCGGGAGCTCCTACAATGAGCAGTTCTTC,CASSQVASGSSYNEQFF
-,-,TRBV27,TRBJ2-7,TGTGCCAGCAGTTCCACGTCCGGGACTCTGGGTTACGAGCAGTACTTC,CASSSTSGTLGYEQYF
-,few,TRBV18,TRBJ2-7,TGTGCCAGCTCACCACCAGCGCACCGGATGGGCGAGCAGTACTTC,CASSPPAHRMGEQYF
TRBD1,-,TRBV5-5,TRBJ2-7,TGTGCCAGCACCCATCCCGGGACAGGTTCCCTTTGGGACTTC,CASTHPGTGSLWDF
-,-,TRBV7-3,TRBJ2-1,TGTGCCAGCAGCTTGCAGGGCAACAATGAGCAGTTCTTC,CASSLQGNNEQFF
TRBD1,-,TRBV5-1,TRBJ1-2,TGCGCCAGCAGCTACACCGGGACAGTTGGTGGCTACACCTTC,CASSYTGTVGGYTF
-,-,TRBV7-2,TRBJ2-5,TGTGCCAGCAGCTTAGAAAGGGCTAGTACCCAGTACTTC,CASSLERASTQYF
-,-,TRBV10-3,TRBJ1-2,TGTGCCATCAGTGTAGGCACCTCTCGTGGCTACACCTTC,CAISVGTSRGYTF
TRBD1,-,TRBV19,TRBJ1-1,TGTGCCAGTACTGGGACAGGGGCGTACGCTGAAGCTTTCTTT,CASTGTGAYAEAFF
-,-,TRBV5-1,TRBJ1-2,TGCGCCAGCAGCTTCGGGACGGGGTATCTTGGCTACACCTTC,CASSFGTGYLGYTF
TRBD1,-,TRBV4-3,TRBJ2-1,TGCGCCAGCAGCCGAAGACAGGGGGCGGGCAATGAGCAGTTCTTC,CASSRRQGAGNEQFF
-,once,TRBV5-1,TRBJ2-3,TGCGCCAGCAGCATGGACACGGATACGCAGTATTTT,CASSMDTDTQYF
TRBD1,few,TRBV27,TRBJ2-7,TGTGCCAGCAGTTTTGGGACAGGTTCCTACGAGCAGTACTTC,CASSFGTGSYEQYF
TRBD2,-,TRBV7-9,TRBJ2-1,TGTGCCAGCAGCCGATCGACTAGCGGAGTAGAGCAGTTCTTC,CASSRSTSGVEQFF
-,once,TRBV7-9,TRBJ1-5,TGTGCCAGCAGCTTAGCGGGGGCAGGGCCCCAGCATTTT,CASSLAGAGPQHF
-,once,TRBV27,TRBJ2-5,TGTGCCAGCAGTTGGAAGGGGCGCGGAGAGACCCAGTACTTC,CASSWKGRGETQYF
-,-,TRBV21-1,TRBJ1-5,TGTGCCAGCAGCAAACACGGCGGGGGTACTAATCAGCCCCAGCATTTT,CASSKHGGGTNQPQHF
TRBD2,few,TRBV2,TRBJ2-7,TGTGCCAGCAGTCAACAGATCCTAGCGGGGAGTACCGACGAGCAGTACTTC,CASSQQILAGSTDEQYF
-,once,TRBV5-8,TRBJ2-5,TGTGCCAGCAGCTTGACTGGCCAGACCCAGTACTTC,CASSLTGQTQYF